This T cell receptor (beta chain) stems from a study of vaccination and CD4 T cells after COVID-19 (dated by TCRdb to between 2021 and 2023). In the study overall: SARS-CoV-2 positivity had been established in the convalescent patients by nasal swab PCR, and mild disease was recorded in several of these patients and severe disease in one. The convalescent cohort comprised six males and four females, including two Hispanic individuals, seven Caucasians, two Asians and one multiracial person. Participants received two doses of either the Pfizer-BioNTech BNT162b2 vaccine (n=8) or the Moderna mRNA-1273 vaccine (n=2). Post-COVID blood samples from convalescent patients were collected a median of approximately 93 days after diagnosis, with a range of 35 to 161 days. The time from the second vaccine dose to post-vaccine blood sampling had a median of approximately 72 days and ranged from about 14 to 250 days. Culture stimuli were overlapping spike peptide pools from SARS-CoV-2 and from the common cold coronaviruses HCoV-NL63, HCoV-OC43 and HCoV-229E. As controls, cultures received a CEFX viral epitope pool (the positive control), an HIV-1 Nef peptide pool (the negative control), or no peptide at all. In over 8 COVID-19 convalescent patients and several infection-naive healthy vaccine recipients, the spike-specific CD4+ TCR repertoire before mRNA vaccination was compared with the repertoire after mRNA vaccination. Beyond this particular receptor, the publication reports: Of the vaccine-specific clones in convalescent patients, 304 of 307, or nearly all, reacted only to SARS-CoV-2 spike and did not cross-react with common cold coronaviruses. The study included relatively few convalescent patients and did not analyze early timepoints after natural infection. The median number of SARS-CoV-2-reactive clonotypes rose from roughly 20 after infection to roughly 38 after vaccination, but the change was not significant. In convalescent patients, a median approximately 86% of post-vaccine SARS-CoV-2-reactive clones were detected only after vaccination, suggesting vaccine-specific priming.

As a fraction of the sample, this clonotype is medium-sized (0.01 to 0.1%). Its target antigen remains unknown. Sequence at one end of the junction differs from germline and may be a read error. The treatment or condition label for this specimen denotes: 10-day PBMC culture with coronavirus spike peptide pools or control peptides (ViraFEST assay). The ViraFEST assay, used in the study, expanded antigen-specific T cells with peptide pools and then identified the expanded clonotypes through TCR sequencing. The convalescent patients' positive SARS-CoV-2 PCR tests fell between March and December 2020, which was before the Alpha, Beta and Delta variants emerged in the United States. Each well held about 2 million PBMCs cultured in IMDM containing roughly 5% human AB serum and about 10 IU/ml IL-2, with 8 to 10 ug/ml peptide pools added. Half of the culture medium was replaced with fresh IL-2-containing medium on days 3 and 7. After 10 to 11 days of culture, CD4+ T cells were isolated by negative selection using the EasySep CD4+ T cell isolation kit. Ficoll-Paque Plus gradient centrifugation was used to isolate PBMCs from whole blood, and the isolated PBMCs were then either used fresh or cryopreserved at -140C. Each culture condition was generally run in triplicate wells.

Receptor amplification or capture employed PCR. At the Johns Hopkins FTIC core, DNA from the cultured CD4+ T cells underwent TCR sequencing with the Oncomine TCR Beta short-read assay. Genomic DNA was extracted from the cultured CD4+ T cells with the QIAamp micro DNA kit. Oncomine TCR Beta libraries from cultured CD4+ T cells were pooled using unique dual indexes and sequenced on an Illumina iSeq 100. The study's own analysis went as follows. Non-productive sequences were filtered out, and CDR3s that did not start with C, did not end with F or W, or were shorter than 7 amino acids were discarded. Antigen-specific clonotypes were identified using the MANAFEST web application through comparison of peptide-stimulated wells with reference and other culture wells. To be called positive, a clone needed an FDR below 0.05, an odds ratio above 5, and a productive frequency above 0.1% in at least two of three replicate wells. Cross-reactive clonotypes were defined as significantly expanded in both SARS-CoV-2 spike wells and at least one common cold coronavirus spike condition. Using R version 3.6.1, CDR3 homology was evaluated through Levenshtein distances (stringdist) along with unrooted phylogenetic trees (ape). TCRdb cleaned the public reads at Q25 with fastp, built clones with MiXCR and kept in-frame beta chains. Under each unique CDR3 protein, matching rows form one entry showing the most common genes and DNA. The V and J calls reflect TCRdb's pipeline rather than the authors' work. The sample yields roughly 3,500 distinct CDR3 sequences; 17% were counted once. Of the sample, less than 25% is held by the ten largest clones.

This receptor was obtained from a human donor who had recovered from COVID-19. Material: CD4+ T cells from blood, cultured in vitro.

The CDR3 in this case is CASSLGGRRQPQHF. The nucleotide sequence reads TGTGCTAGCAGCTTAGGGGGTAGGCGTCAGCCCCAGCATTTT. The sequence joins TRBV7-7 to TRBJ1-5; perhaps TRBD1 is the D gene, with 6 bases matching. The germline V gene (reference sequence) gives CDR1 as SSHAT and CDR2 as FNYEAQ. The CDR3 measures 14 amino acids from cysteine to phenylalanine. CDR3 DNA is the only sequence kept; it has 42 bases, read in frame from the first base.